This is a list of T cell receptor beta chains from one sample in a study of PD-1 blockade in classical Hodgkin lymphoma. The protocol was immunoSEQ multiplex PCR, while the TCRdb copy is restricted to in-frame clones and leaves out a portion. The sample has around 9,600 clones, about three quarters seen once. The sample was CD4+ T cells from blood, taken before the fourth cycle of nivolumab. These receptors all come from a human donor with classical Hodgkin lymphoma. CDR3s include the opening cysteine and the closing phenylalanine or tryptophan. The D gene is left open where the match is weak. The size of a clone is reported for some rows only, either as once, few or many, or as a class for expanded clones.

j_call d_call v_call clone_size cdr3_aa cdr3_nt
TRBJ1-5 NA TRBV19 NA CASSIAGNRGQPQHF TGTGCCAGTAGTATAGCCGGGAATCGGGGTCAGCCCCAGCATTTT
TRBJ1-1 TRBD1 TRBV5-8 NA CASSPGTGLKNTEAFF TGTGCCAGCAGCCCAGGGACAGGGCTAAAGAACACTGAAGCTTTCTTT
TRBJ2-6 NA TRBV27 large CASKKGDASGVLTF TGTGCCAGCAAGAAGGGGGACGCCAGCGGGGTCCTGACTTTC
TRBJ1-1 NA TRBV28 once CASSTGAGALDTEAFF TGTGCCAGCAGTACCGGGGCAGGGGCCCTGGACACTGAAGCTTTCTTT
TRBJ2-6 NA TRBV6-5 few CASRRQTGANVLTF TGTGCCAGCAGGAGACAGACTGGGGCCAACGTCCTGACTTTC
TRBJ2-1 NA TRBV7-9 NA CASSLGDLSYNEQFF TGTGCCAGCAGCTTAGGAGACTTGTCCTACAATGAGCAGTTCTTC
TRBJ2-5 TRBD2 TRBV11-2 NA CASSAGGTSGVQETQYF TGTGCCAGCAGCGCAGGAGGGACTAGCGGCGTGCAGGAGACCCAGTACTTC
TRBJ1-5 NA TRBV28 once CASKGGNQPQHF TGTGCCAGCAAGGGTGGCAATCAGCCCCAGCATTTT
TRBJ1-2 TRBD1 TRBV28 NA CASSFRDRVKGYGYTF TGTGCCAGCAGTTTTCGGGACAGGGTTAAAGGCTATGGCTACACCTTC
TRBJ2-3 TRBD1 TRBV7-2 NA CASSPMGTGYTDTQYF TGTGCCAGCAGCCCGATGGGGACAGGGTACACAGATACGCAGTATTTT
TRBJ1-6 NA TRBV5-4 NA CASTWGRNTNSPLHF TGTGCCAGCACCTGGGGGAGGAATACTAATTCACCCCTCCACTTT
TRBJ1-6 NA TRBV5-5 NA CASSLSPTINSPLHF TGTGCCAGCAGCTTGTCACCGACTATCAATTCACCCCTCCACTTT
TRBJ1-2 NA TRBV27 NA CASSFRGNYGYTF TGTGCCAGCAGTTTTCGGGGTAACTATGGCTACACCTTC
TRBJ1-1 NA TRBV6-1 NA CASRGKMNTEAFF TGTGCCAGCAGAGGAAAGATGAACACTGAAGCTTTCTTT
TRBJ2-5 TRBD1 TRBV6-5 few CASSYFGTGEETQYF TGTGCCAGCAGTTATTTTGGGACAGGGGAAGAGACCCAGTACTTC
TRBJ1-4 NA TRBV18 NA CASSPRVALNEKLFF TGTGCCAGCTCACCTAGAGTAGCTCTGAATGAAAAACTGTTTTTT
TRBJ1-6 NA TRBV7-2 NA CASSLDDYNSPLHF TGTGCCAGCAGCTTAGATGACTATAATTCACCCCTCCACTTT
TRBJ1-5 TRBD1 TRBV10-3 NA CAISGQGDQPQHF TGTGCCATTTCGGGACAGGGTGATCAGCCCCAGCATTTT
TRBJ1-2 NA TRBV19 medium-sized CASTPGGLPRGYTF TGTGCCAGTACCCCGGGGGGGCTCCCTAGGGGCTACACCTTC
TRBJ2-7 NA TRBV11-3 NA CASRHKTLYEQYF TGTGCCAGCAGGCATAAGACTTTATACGAGCAGTACTTC
TRBJ1-4 TRBD1 TRBV28 NA CASSPLQGLGEKLFF TGTGCCAGCAGTCCGCTACAGGGGTTGGGTGAAAAACTGTTTTTT
TRBJ1-6 NA TRBV15 few CATSRGGQSSYNSPLHF TGTGCCACCAGCAGAGGCGGCCAGAGCTCCTATAATTCACCCCTCCACTTT